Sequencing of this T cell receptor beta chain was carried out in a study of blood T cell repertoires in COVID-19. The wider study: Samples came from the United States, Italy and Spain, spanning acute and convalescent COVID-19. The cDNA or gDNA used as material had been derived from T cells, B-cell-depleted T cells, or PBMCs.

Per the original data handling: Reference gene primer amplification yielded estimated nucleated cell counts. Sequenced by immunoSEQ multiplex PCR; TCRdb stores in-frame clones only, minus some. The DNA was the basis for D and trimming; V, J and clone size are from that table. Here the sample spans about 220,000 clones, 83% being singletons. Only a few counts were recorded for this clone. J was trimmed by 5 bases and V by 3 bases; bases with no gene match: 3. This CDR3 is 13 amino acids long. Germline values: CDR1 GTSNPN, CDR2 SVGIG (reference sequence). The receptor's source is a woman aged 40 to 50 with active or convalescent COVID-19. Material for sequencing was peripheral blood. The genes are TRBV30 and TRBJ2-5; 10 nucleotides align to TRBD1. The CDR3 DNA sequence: TGTGCCTGGAGACGACAGGGGGCGGAGACCCAGTACTTC. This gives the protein CAWRRQGAETQYF.